The rows below give T cell receptor beta chains drawn from one sample of a study of blood T cell repertoires in COVID-19. Sequencing was performed with immunoSEQ multiplex PCR; in TCRdb, only in-frame clones are kept and a portion is missing. Of over 250,000 clones in the sample, around nine tenths were seen once. Sequenced input: PBMCs or T cells enriched from blood (not recorded which). The receptors were sampled from a woman aged 25 to 39 who had recovered from COVID-19. Each CDR3 is given with its conserved first and last residue. The D gene is left open where the match is weak.

TRBJ1-1,TRBV30,TRBD1,15,CACRGQGARGTEAFF
TRBJ2-6,TRBV6-6,NA,19,CASSPPWGLGSSGANVLTF
TRBJ2-3,TRBV19,TRBD1,15,CASRMTGGWEGTQYF
TRBJ2-1,TRBV9,NA,15,CASSPIPSSYNEQFF
TRBJ2-2,TRBV5-1,TRBD1,15,CASSERTGNTGELFF
TRBJ1-6,TRBV27,TRBD1,19,CASTLSLDRRRSYNSPLHF
TRBJ1-3,TRBV7-9,TRBD1,16,CASSHRRTGTGNTIYF
TRBJ1-2,TRBV19,TRBD1,13,CASRAGTGDGYTF
TRBJ1-4,TRBV24-1,NA,15,CATSDSVSPNEKLFF
TRBJ2-2,TRBV3-1/TRBV3-2,NA,17,CASSYSRLNANTGELFF
TRBJ1-4,TRBV19,NA,14,CASRMTGSNEKLFF
TRBJ2-7,TRBV6-2/TRBV6-3,NA,16,CASSEISGKGSYEQYF
TRBJ2-1,TRBV5-1,TRBD1,13,CASSPGQGNEQFF
TRBJ1-3,TRBV28,TRBD1,18,CASSSPGQGIPSGNTIYF
TRBJ1-5,TRBV30,NA,15,CAWSRSGDGNQPQHF
TRBJ2-3,TRBV5-6,TRBD2,15,CASSQTSGKGNTQYF
TRBJ1-1,TRBV6-5,NA,14,CASSLDRRNTEAFF
TRBJ2-2,TRBV11-2,TRBD2,16,CASSLRLAGNTGELFF
TRBJ2-3,TRBV3-1/TRBV3-2,NA,18,CASSQMGPGTSYADTQYF
TRBJ2-2,TRBV19,TRBD2,14,CASTPRGGTGELFF
TRBJ2-7,TRBV6-1,TRBD2,14,CASSEREGRHEQYF
TRBJ2-7,TRBV4-2,TRBD2,17,CASSQGLAGGLGYEQYF
TRBJ1-2,TRBV29-1,NA,18,CSVEGGGDQLKANYGYTF
TRBJ2-2,TRBV24-1,TRBD2,16,CATSATSWAGTGELFF
TRBJ2-2,TRBV14,NA,15,CASSPREANTGELFF
TRBJ1-1,TRBV5-6,NA,13,CASSWATGPEAFF
TRBJ1-1,TRBV7-2,NA,14,CASSPPPVNTEAFF
TRBJ1-2,TRBV24-1,TRBD1,13,CATSEPTGTGYTF
TRBJ2-1,TRBV29-1,NA,15,CSVEEGSFLVNEQFF
TRBJ2-7,TRBV3-1/TRBV3-2,TRBD2,15,CASSQGLAGAHEQYF
TRBJ1-4,TRBV5-5,TRBD1,14,CASSHRGPGEKLFF
TRBJ2-1,TRBV5-5,TRBD2,14,CASSPLRGYNEQFF
TRBJ1-1,TRBV9,TRBD1,16,CASSPTSRGQKGEAFF
TRBJ2-7,TRBV4-3,TRBD1,16,CASSQDGRGPKDEQYF
TRBJ2-1,TRBV28,TRBD1,14,CASSSGQGFNEQFF